A selection of T cell receptor beta chains follows, all from one sample in a study of blood T cell repertoires in COVID-19. The repertoire was sequenced with immunoSEQ multiplex PCR; TCRdb's copy has only in-frame clones and lacks some. The sample yields around 110,000 clones, less than 90% seen once. Material: peripheral blood. These receptor sequences come from a human donor in a cohort sampled during active COVID-19. Both conserved end residues are part of each CDR3. Fields, in order: D gene, clone size, J gene, V gene, CDR3 protein, CDR3 DNA. D genes are given only for firm matches. The listing skips clone size in some rows; elsewhere it reads once, few, many or a size class.

TRBD1 NA TRBJ2-7 TRBV5-1 CASSAGQGAYEQYF TGCGCCAGCAGCGCCGGACAGGGTGCCTACGAGCAGTACTTC
TRBD2 once TRBJ2-1 TRBV3-1/TRBV3-2 CASSHLWGLAGVSEQFF TGTGCCAGCAGCCACTTGTGGGGACTAGCGGGAGTATCTGAGCAGTTCTTC
NA NA TRBJ2-3 TRBV18 CASSPSLGGTQYF TGTGCCAGCTCACCGTCCCTAGGCGGTACGCAGTATTTT
NA NA TRBJ2-6 TRBV18 CASSLSVSGANVLTF TGTGCCAGCTCACTATCAGTCTCTGGGGCCAACGTCCTGACTTTC
NA NA TRBJ2-2 TRBV5-4 CASSLEAGSLTGELFF TGTGCCAGCAGCTTGGAGGCAGGATCTCTTACCGGGGAGCTGTTTTTT
NA NA TRBJ1-6 TRBV4-1 CASSHQGLYFKNSPLHF TGCGCCAGCAGCCACCAGGGGCTATACTTCAAGAATTCACCCCTCCACTTT
NA NA TRBJ2-7 TRBV19 CASSPGITYEQYF TGTGCCAGTAGTCCCGGGATTACCTACGAGCAGTACTTC
NA NA TRBJ1-2 TRBV5-4 CASSPPGANNYGYTF TGTGCCAGCAGCCCCCCAGGGGCCAATAACTATGGCTACACCTTC
TRBD1 NA TRBJ1-6 TRBV7-8 CASSLGTGQGVGDNSPLHF TGTGCCAGCAGCTTAGGTACTGGACAGGGGGTGGGTGATAATTCACCCCTCCACTTT
NA NA TRBJ2-5 TRBV19 CASSVQLLPQETQYF TGTGCCAGTAGTGTCCAGTTGCTCCCTCAAGAGACCCAGTACTTC
NA NA TRBJ1-6 TRBV6-1 CASSEALIVSPLHF TGTGCCAGCAGTGAAGCACTTATCGTATCACCCCTCCACTTT
NA once TRBJ1-5 TRBV6-5 CASNKGENQPQHF TGTGCCAGCAATAAGGGGGAAAATCAGCCCCAGCATTTT
TRBD1 once TRBJ2-2 TRBV5-1 CASHGQGVANTGELFF TGCGCCAGCCACGGACAGGGGGTCGCGAACACCGGGGAGCTGTTTTTT
NA NA TRBJ1-6 TRBV3-1/TRBV3-2 CASSQVGSWAPSSYNSPLHF TGTGCCAGCAGCCAAGTAGGTAGTTGGGCTCCGAGCTCCTATAATTCACCCCTCCACTTT
NA few TRBJ2-1 TRBV5-4 CASSLGGLVRVSYNEQFF TGTGCCAGCAGCTTGGGGGGCTTGGTCCGGGTCTCCTACAATGAGCAGTTCTTC
TRBD2 once TRBJ2-1 TRBV6-4 CASSDASGYNEQFF TGTGCCAGCAGTGACGCTAGCGGGTACAATGAGCAGTTCTTC
NA NA TRBJ2-4 TRBV30 CAWNVHGLAKNIQYF TGTGCCTGGAACGTTCACGGGTTAGCCAAAAACATTCAGTACTTC
NA NA TRBJ1-1 TRBV27 CASSRWGETEAFF TGTGCCAGCAGCCGTTGGGGGGAGACTGAAGCTTTCTTT
NA NA TRBJ2-1 TRBV3-1/TRBV3-2 CASSQGAGFGEQFF TGTGCCAGCAGCCAAGGGGCAGGATTTGGTGAGCAGTTCTTC
NA NA TRBJ2-4 TRBV4-1 CASSHVGRGAKNIQYF TGCGCCAGCAGCCATGTCGGACGAGGGGCCAAAAACATTCAGTACTTC
TRBD1 NA TRBJ1-4 TRBV9 CASSVGTGGIEKLFF TGTGCCAGCAGCGTAGGCACAGGGGGGATCGAAAAACTGTTTTTT
TRBD2 NA TRBJ2-7 TRBV5-1 CASSPTTSGGYEQYF TGCGCCAGCAGCCCGACGACTAGCGGGGGCTACGAGCAGTACTTC
NA once TRBJ1-1 TRBV18 CASSPHSGGVGTEAFF TGTGCCAGCTCACCGCACTCGGGGGGAGTGGGCACTGAAGCTTTCTTT
TRBD1 NA TRBJ2-5 TRBV29-1 CSVRDRGPWETQYF TGCAGCGTTCGGGACAGGGGGCCTTGGGAGACCCAGTACTTC
TRBD2 NA TRBJ2-7 TRBV2 CASTGLAASYEQYF TGTGCCAGCACTGGACTAGCGGCCTCCTACGAGCAGTACTTC
NA NA TRBJ2-6 TRBV19 CASSIVQSVSGANVLTF TGTGCCAGTAGTATAGTACAGTCAGTCTCTGGGGCCAACGTCCTGACTTTC
TRBD2 NA TRBJ2-3 TRBV6-2/TRBV6-3 CASSYSMGGTDTQYF TGTGCCAGCAGTTACTCGATGGGGGGGACAGATACGCAGTATTTT
NA few TRBJ1-5 TRBV6-2/TRBV6-3 CASSPGGIGQPQHF TGTGCCAGCAGTCCCGGCGGGATTGGACAGCCCCAGCATTTT
TRBD2 NA TRBJ2-1 TRBV5-4 CASSSASTSGRGNEQFF TGTGCCAGCAGCAGTGCTTCGACTAGCGGGAGGGGAAATGAGCAGTTCTTC
TRBD1 once TRBJ2-1 TRBV6-5 CASTGTGTGEQFF TGTGCCAGCACCGGGACAGGGACAGGTGAGCAGTTCTTC
NA once TRBJ2-6 TRBV28 CASTRGDRAFSGANVLTF TGTGCCAGCACGCGGGGGGACAGGGCCTTCTCTGGGGCCAACGTCCTGACTTTC
NA NA TRBJ2-5 TRBV7-2 CASSLQGVETQYF TGTGCCAGCAGCCTACAGGGAGTAGAGACCCAGTACTTC
NA NA TRBJ2-1 TRBV21-1 CASSKERTRGANEQFF TGTGCCAGCAGCAAAGAACGGACCCGCGGGGCCAATGAGCAGTTCTTC
TRBD1 NA TRBJ2-6 TRBV27 CASSSRTGGAGGANVLTF TGTGCCAGCAGTAGTCGGACAGGGGGCGCGGGAGGGGCCAACGTCCTGACTTTC
TRBD2 NA TRBJ2-7 TRBV7-2 CASSFRTGTSSRDEQYF TGTGCCAGCAGCTTTCGAACCGGGACTAGCTCTCGCGACGAGCAGTACTTC
NA NA TRBJ1-3 TRBV2 CASSEAEGLLSGNTIYF TGTGCCAGCAGTGAAGCTGAGGGACTGCTCTCTGGAAACACCATATATTTT
TRBD1 few TRBJ1-3 TRBV28 CASETGGEGNTIYF TGTGCCAGCGAGACAGGGGGCGAGGGAAACACCATATATTTT
NA NA TRBJ1-1 TRBV7-2 CASSLAQLNTEAFF TGTGCCAGCAGCTTAGCACAGCTGAACACTGAAGCTTTCTTT
NA once TRBJ2-3 TRBV27 CASGGAGKTDTQYF TGTGCCAGCGGCGGGGCAGGGAAAACAGATACGCAGTATTTT
NA once TRBJ2-2 TRBV2 CASGVLTSTGELFF TGTGCCAGCGGCGTACTAACTAGCACCGGGGAGCTGTTTTTT
NA NA TRBJ2-3 TRBV29-1 CSGEEQGDTQYF TGCAGCGGCGAAGAGCAGGGAGATACGCAGTATTTT
TRBD1 once TRBJ1-6 TRBV27 CASSFSRGRSPLHF TGTGCCAGCAGCTTCTCGAGGGGGCGATCACCCCTCCACTTT